This T cell receptor (beta chain) was captured in a study of blood T cells in healthy people across ages. Then a second PCR, running about 6 to 11 cycles, was carried out with a sample-barcoded 5' primer and a J-beta primer mix. TCRdb fed the 5' RACE reads into MiXCR, producing one record per CDR3 protein. The sample lists hundreds of thousands of distinct CDR3 sequences, about 30% occurring once. The table lists this clonotype with a few counts. Possible read error: a much larger clone is one base away. V was cut by 1 base and J by 11 bases, with 14 bases left in between. The length of the CDR3 is 13 residues. Per germline, CDR1 SEHNR and CDR2 FQNEAQ (reference sequence).

This chain joins TRBV7-9 and TRBJ2-5; D is unclear. The sample was blood. The clonotype comes from a woman older than 75 in good health. The CDR3 DNA reads TGTGCCAGCAGCTTAGGGGCAGTGTCGGAGCAGTACTTC. Translation: CASSLGAVSEQYF.